This entry features one T cell receptor beta chain sequence. Its antigen is unidentified. This sample was taken from a study of T cell responses to AZD1222 COVID-19 vaccine. Sequencing was performed with immunoSEQ multiplex PCR; in TCRdb, only in-frame clones are kept and a portion is missing. The table includes about 99,000 clones, about 91% detected once. Broader study findings: Spike-wide coverage was observed for vaccine-associated CD4 TCRs, with dominant responses at 160-218 and 743-854. Seropositive at baseline were only a handful of AZD1222 recipients. No repertoire was sampled before or during the peak T cell response, only after it.

Sequenced material: peripheral blood, taken on day 0 of AZD1222 vaccination. The origin of this receptor is an adult in good health.

The CDR3 is CASGTGTAIGWETQYF. The CDR3 DNA reads as TGTGCCAGTGGCACCGGGACAGCCATAGGTTGGGAGACCCAGTACTTC. The genes are TRBV19 and TRBJ2-5, with TRBD1 matching over 7 bases. V lost 8 bases, J lost 5 bases, and 17 bases stayed unmatched. The CDR3 covers 16 residues. Germline assignment: CDR1 LNHDA and CDR2 SQIVND (reference sequence).